The 5 T cell receptor beta chains below come from one sample, sequenced in a study of blood T cell repertoires in COVID-19. Assay used: immunoSEQ multiplex PCR; TCRdb lists only in-frame clones, some missing. This sample has approximately 120,000 clones; roughly 79% occur once, and the top ten carry about a tenth. Specimen: peripheral blood. These receptor sequences come from a human donor in a cohort sampled during active COVID-19.

Here the CDR3 DNA reads TGTGCCAGCAGTGAAGTAGATGGGACAAATAATTACGAGCAGTACTTC. Amino acids: CASSEVDGTNNYEQYF. The chain couples TRBV6-1 to TRBJ2-7; D possibly corresponds to TRBD1 (6 bases). The V end lost 1 base, the J end lost 4 bases, and 17 bases lay between the germline ends. CDR3 size: 16 residues. In germline, CDR1 is MNHNS, CDR2 SASEGT.

This clone is a singleton in its sample. The chain links TRBV7-9 to TRBJ2-5, with TRBD1 identical over 9 bases. The germline V gene encodes CDR1 SEHNR and CDR2 FQNEAQ (reference sequence). The J segment lost 5 bases and the V segment lost 4 bases, leaving 8 bases of the junction unmatched. This CDR3 contains 15 residues. CDR3 nucleotides: TGTGCCAGCAGCTCGGGGACAGGGAGTTATGAGACCCAGTACTTC. This encodes CASSSGTGSYETQYF.

V and J are TRBV2 and TRBJ2-7; TRBD1 aligns across 7 bases. The CDR3 length is 14 residues. V trimming: 3 bases; J trimming: 5 bases; junction bases outside the gene matches: 7. The V gene's germline CDR1 is SNHLY and CDR2 FYNNEI. CDR3 DNA sequence: TGTGCCAGCAGTGAGAGACAGGGACCCCACGAGCAGTACTTC. Its protein product is CASSERQGPHEQYF.

The genes are TRBV5-1 and TRBJ1-2; tentative D call: TRBD1 (6 bases). The germline V gene has CDR1 SGHRS and CDR2 YFSETQ. The germline V and J ends were trimmed by 5 bases and 2 bases, with 16 bases remaining between them. This CDR3 has 15 amino acids. The CDR3 region is CASRDYRVQNYGYTF. The CDR3 region has the DNA TGCGCCAGCAGAGACTACAGGGTCCAAAACTATGGCTACACCTTC.

The chain employs TRBV2 and TRBJ1-3, with 7 bases aligning to TRBD1. Per germline, CDR1 SNHLY and CDR2 FYNNEI. The CDR3 sequence is 14 residues long. V gave up 5 bases and J gave up 4 bases; unmatched junction bases: 5. The CDR3 coding sequence is TGTGCCAGCAGTATCTCGGGACAGGGAAACACCATATATTTT. Translation gives CASSISGQGNTIYF.